The 11 T cell receptor beta chains reported below all come from one sample, sequenced in a study of blood T cell repertoires in COVID-19 (dated by TCRdb to about 2020). The receptor library was made with the immunoSEQ multiplex PCR assay. Here the immuneACCESS table is served through TCRdb, limited to in-frame sequences with V and J called. Missing clones are a known gap in these copies; in checked studies unresolved V genes cover under half, and the rest lacks a known reason. This sample comprises more than 90,000 clones, 82% of them detected only once. In total, the top ten clones hold less than 8% of the sample. Sequences were obtained from peripheral blood. The source of these receptors is a man between 65 and 85 years old with acute or convalescent COVID-19.

This clone has just one count. J is TRBJ2-3 and V is TRBV5-1; the D is unclear. V gave up 1 base and J gave up 5 bases, with 8 bases separating them. Looked up from germline, CDR1 is SGHRS and CDR2 is YFSETQ. The CDR3 extends over 13 amino acids. CDR3: CASSLSIRDTQYF. The CDR3 DNA is TGCGCCAGCAGCTTGTCAATCAGAGATACGCAGTATTTT.

This chain connects TRBV3-1 (or the pseudogene TRBV3-2) to TRBJ1-4, with D maybe TRBD1 (5 bases). Trimming took 1 base from V and 10 from J, leaving 13 bases between them. Germline V gene data show CDR1 as LGHDT and CDR2 as YNNKEL (reference sequence). The CDR3 consists of 14 residues. The CDR3: CASSQARASGKLFF. The CDR3 DNA is TGTGCCAGCAGCCAAGCCAGGGCCAGTGGAAAACTGTTTTTT.

The chain links TRBV5-1 to TRBJ2-2; 13 nucleotides align to TRBD2. Germline lookup yields CDR1 SGHRS and CDR2 YFSETQ. Trimming at V came to 0 bases and at J to 5 bases, leaving 1 base not matched to a gene. The CDR3 extends over 16 amino acids. In DNA form, the CDR3 reads TGCGCCAGCAGCTTGGGGACTAGCGGGAGTACCGGGGAGCTGTTTTTT. Its protein is CASSLGTSGSTGELFF. The full variable domain, completed using reference TRBV5-1 and TRBJ2-2, is KAGVTQTPRYLIKTRGQQVTLSCSPISGHRSVSWYQQTPGQGLQFLFEYFSETQRNKGNFPGRFSGRQFSNSRSEMNVSTLELGDSALYLCASSLGTSGSTGELFFGEGSRLTVL.

This rearrangement joins TRBV12-3 or TRBV12-4 to TRBJ1-1; tentatively, D is TRBD1 (6 bases). The CDR3 contains 13 residues. V was pared by 6 bases and J by 5 bases, with 13 bases between. CDR3 nucleotide sequence: TGTGCCAGCAGCCTCAGGGGACATACTGAAGCTTTCTTT. Amino acids: CASSLRGHTEAFF.

This rearrangement joins TRBV12-3 or TRBV12-4 to TRBJ1-1; D not certain. The CDR3 is 13 amino acids. V was trimmed by 7 bases and J by 0 bases, leaving 9 bases between them. The CDR3 region is CASKGGLNTEAFF. CDR3 nucleotides: TGTGCCAGCAAGGGAGGCCTGAACACTGAAGCTTTCTTT.

The rearrangement uses TRBV24-1 and TRBJ1-1; the match to TRBD1 covers 8 bases. The CDR3 has 13 residues. The germline gives CDR1 KGHDR, CDR2 SFDVKD. The trim removed 7 bases at V and 4 bases at J, leaving 4 bases unmatched. In nucleotides, the CDR3 is TGTGCCACCAGAGACAGGGGCCGCACTGAAGCTTTCTTT. This translates into CATRDRGRTEAFF.

The V and J genes are TRBV27 and TRBJ2-3, with 9 bases fitting TRBD1. The length of the CDR3 is 18 residues. Looked up from germline, CDR1 is MNHEY and CDR2 is SMNVEV (reference sequence). V shed 2 bases and J 4 bases; nucleotides not matched to a gene: 13. CDR3 sequence: CASSLKGSRTGESDTQYF. CDR3 coding DNA: TGTGCCAGCAGTTTAAAAGGCTCGCGGACAGGGGAATCAGATACGCAGTATTTT.

This clone was detected only a few times. V is TRBV2 and J is TRBJ2-1; TRBD1 might be the D (5 bases). Germline-derived CDR1 and CDR2 are SNHLY and FYNNEI. The CDR3 length is 13 residues. The germline V and J ends were trimmed by 8 bases and 3 bases, with 11 bases remaining between them. The chain's CDR3 is CASSREHYNEQFF. The DNA of the CDR3 is TGTGCCAGCTCCAGGGAACACTACAATGAGCAGTTCTTC.

This rearrangement joins TRBV7-9 to TRBJ1-1; the D is unclear. CDR1 and CDR2 (germline): SEHNR, FQNEAQ (reference sequence). This CDR3 is built from 14 residues. V dropped 1 base and J dropped 3 bases, with 9 bases sitting between them. The CDR3 loop reads CASSLGRVDTEAFF. The CDR3 region has the DNA TGTGCCAGCAGCTTAGGACGGGTGGACACTGAAGCTTTCTTT.

This chain joins TRBV7-8 and TRBJ2-5; D is ambiguous. There are 15 residues in the CDR3. Germline V gene lookup returns CDR1 SGHVS and CDR2 FQNEAQ. The germline V and J ends were trimmed by 5 bases and 5 bases, with 18 bases remaining between them. The CDR3 DNA reads as TGTGCCAGCAGCCACCAGACAAACCCGTGGGAGACCCAGTACTTC. Protein sequence: CASSHQTNPWETQYF.

This clone was counted a few times. Here the CDR3 reads CASSLVRGGPTDTQYF. CDR3 bases: TGTGCCAGCAGTCTCGTGCGGGGGGGCCCCACAGATACGCAGTATTTT. The chain uses TRBV2 and TRBJ2-3; the match to TRBD2 covers 9 bases. The CDR3 spans 16 residues. J was trimmed by 2 bases and V by 5 bases; bases with no gene match: 8. Germline V gives CDR1 SNHLY, CDR2 FYNNEI.